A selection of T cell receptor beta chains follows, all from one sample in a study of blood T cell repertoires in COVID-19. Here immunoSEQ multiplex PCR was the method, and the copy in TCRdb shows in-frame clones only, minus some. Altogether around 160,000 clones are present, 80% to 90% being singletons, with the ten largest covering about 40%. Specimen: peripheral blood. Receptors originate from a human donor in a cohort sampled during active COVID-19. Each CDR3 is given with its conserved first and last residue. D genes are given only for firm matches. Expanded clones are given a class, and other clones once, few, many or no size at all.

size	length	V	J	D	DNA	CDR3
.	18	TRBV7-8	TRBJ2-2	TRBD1	TGTGCCAGCAGCTTACTGCTTGGGGACAGGGGGTCAACCGGGGAGCTGTTTTTT	CASSLLLGDRGSTGELFF
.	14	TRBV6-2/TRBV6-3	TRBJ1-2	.	TGTGCCAGCAGTCCACTGAGGGATGGTAGTGGCTACACCTTC	CASSPLRDGSGYTF
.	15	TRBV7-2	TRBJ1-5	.	TGTGCCAGCAGCTTAGTGGCAGTTAGCAATCAGCCCCAGCATTTT	CASSLVAVSNQPQHF
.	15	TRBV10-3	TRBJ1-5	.	TGTGCCATCAGTGAGAGCCAAACTTTAGATCGAGCCCAGCATTTT	CAISESQTLDRAQHF
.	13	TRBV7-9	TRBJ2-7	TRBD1	TGTGCCAGCAGCGGGACAGCGAGCGGCGAGCAGTACTTC	CASSGTASGEQYF
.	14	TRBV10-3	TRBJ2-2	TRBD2	TGTGCCATAACTAGCGGGGGGATTCCCGGGGAGCTGTTTTTT	CAITSGGIPGELFF
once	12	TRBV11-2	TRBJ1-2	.	TGTGCCAGCAGCTTAAATTTCGATGGCTACACCTTC	CASSLNFDGYTF
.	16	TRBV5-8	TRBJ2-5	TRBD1	TGTGCCAGCAGCTTGGGGCTGACAGGGGGCCAAGAGACCCAGTACTTC	CASSLGLTGGQETQYF
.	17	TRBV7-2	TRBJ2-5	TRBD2	TGTGCCAGCAGGGGACTAGCGGGGGGGAGAGGTAGAGAGACCCAGTACTTC	CASRGLAGGRGRETQYF
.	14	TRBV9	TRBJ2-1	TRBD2	TGTGCCAGCAGCCGAACTAGCGGCTACAATGAGCAGTTCTTC	CASSRTSGYNEQFF
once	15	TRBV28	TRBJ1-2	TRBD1	TGTGCCAGCACTGGGGCGGGGACAGGGCACTATGGCTACACCTTC	CASTGAGTGHYGYTF
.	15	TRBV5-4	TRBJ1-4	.	TGTGCCAGCAGCCGTCAGACGCAGGATAATGAAAAACTGTTTTTT	CASSRQTQDNEKLFF
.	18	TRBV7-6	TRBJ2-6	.	TGTGCCAGCAGCAGGCCCCGCCAGGGTGGTGCCGGGGCCAACGTCCTGACTTTC	CASSRPRQGGAGANVLTF
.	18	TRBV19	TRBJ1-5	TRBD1	TGTGCCAGTAGTTTGGACAGGGTGTCCGTCGAAAGCAATCAGCCCCAGCATTTT	CASSLDRVSVESNQPQHF
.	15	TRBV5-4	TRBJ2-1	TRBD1	TGTGCCAGCAGCTCCGGGACAGGGCTATACAATGAGCAGTTCTTC	CASSSGTGLYNEQFF
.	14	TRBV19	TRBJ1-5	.	TGTGCCAGTAGCCTCGGGAGGGGTCCCCAGCCCCAGCATTTT	CASSLGRGPQPQHF
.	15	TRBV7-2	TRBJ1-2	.	TGTGCCAGCAGCCCCGGATTCTGGGACGGGACTTTCTACACCTTC	CASSPGFWDGTFYTF
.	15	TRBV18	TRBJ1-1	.	TGTGCCAGCTCATCCGACCCAGACATGAACACTGAAGCTTTCTTT	CASSSDPDMNTEAFF
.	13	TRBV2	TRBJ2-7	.	TGTGCCAGCCACGTGACCAGGGGATACGAGCAGTACTTC	CASHVTRGYEQYF
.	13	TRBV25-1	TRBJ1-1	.	TGTGCCAGCGAGGAGGGGAGGAACACTGAAGCTTTCTTT	CASEEGRNTEAFF
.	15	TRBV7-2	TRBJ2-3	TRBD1	TGTGCCAGCAGCTTCCGGGACAGGGACACAGATACGCAGTATTTT	CASSFRDRDTDTQYF
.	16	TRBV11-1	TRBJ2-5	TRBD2	TGTGCCAGCAGCCCCTGGGGGAGCGGGGGTCCCGTGACCCAGTACTTC	CASSPWGSGGPVTQYF
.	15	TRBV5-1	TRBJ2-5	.	TGCGCCAGCAGCTTACGTCCTTACAGCCGGGAGACCCAGTACTTC	CASSLRPYSRETQYF
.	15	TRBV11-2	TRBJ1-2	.	TGTGCCAGCAGCTTAGATCGGGTTGCTAACTATGGCTACACCTTC	CASSLDRVANYGYTF
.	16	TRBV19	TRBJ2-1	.	TGTGCCAGTAGTATCTCCCTACGGACAGCTTACAATGAGCAGTTCTTC	CASSISLRTAYNEQFF
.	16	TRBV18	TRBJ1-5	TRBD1	TGTGCCAGCTCACCTAACAGGGGGATCCCTTCTCAGCCCCAGCATTTT	CASSPNRGIPSQPQHF
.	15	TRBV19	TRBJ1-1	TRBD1	TGTGCCAGTAGTATACGGGTCGGACAGGCACCCGAAGCTTTCTTT	CASSIRVGQAPEAFF
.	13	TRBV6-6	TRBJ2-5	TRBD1	TGTGCCAGCAGCCCGGACAGGATGGAGACCCAGTACTTC	CASSPDRMETQYF
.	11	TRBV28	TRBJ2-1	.	TGTGCCAGCAGTTTTAGTGATGAGCAGTTCTTC	CASSFSDEQFF
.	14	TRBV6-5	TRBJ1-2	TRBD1	TGTGCCAGCAGTTACGGGACAGGGATCTATGGCTACACCTTC	CASSYGTGIYGYTF
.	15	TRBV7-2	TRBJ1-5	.	TGTGCCAGCAGCGGCACAGGGTATAGCAATCAGCCCCAGCATTTT	CASSGTGYSNQPQHF
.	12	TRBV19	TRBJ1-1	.	TGTGCCACCTCGACTGCGAACACTGAAGCTTTCTTT	CATSTANTEAFF
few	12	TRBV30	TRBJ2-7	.	TGTGCCTGGAGAGAGGGTACCCCTGTGCAGTACTTC	CAWREGTPVQYF
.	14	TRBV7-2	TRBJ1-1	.	TGTGCCAGCAGACGACCCCAGGGGAGCACTGAAGCTTTCTTT	CASRRPQGSTEAFF
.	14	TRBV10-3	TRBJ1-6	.	TGTGCCGTGAAGCTCGCGGGAGAGAATTCACCCCTCCACTTT	CAVKLAGENSPLHF
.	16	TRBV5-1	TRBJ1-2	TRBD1	TGCGCCAGCAGCTTGAGGGGTCCGGGACAGCCATATGGCTACACCTTC	CASSLRGPGQPYGYTF
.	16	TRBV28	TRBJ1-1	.	TGTGCCAGCACTCTGTCATCGTGGGAGGGTTACACTGAAGCTTTCTTT	CASTLSSWEGYTEAFF